These 8 T cell receptor beta chains were sequenced from one sample in a study of T cell responses to AZD1222 COVID-19 vaccine. Measured with immunoSEQ multiplex PCR; TCRdb has only the in-frame clones, and not every one. The sample holds approximately 94,000 clones, around 87% seen once. Source: peripheral blood, taken on day 0 of MenACWY control vaccination. The source of these receptors is an adult in good health.

This rearrangement joins TRBV28 to TRBJ2-7; D is undetermined. This CDR3 has 12 amino acids. V gave up 5 bases and J gave up 2 bases, with 7 bases separating them. The germline CDR1 and CDR2 sequences are MDHEN and SYDVKM. The CDR3 DNA is TGTGCCAGCAGTCCCCCAACCTACGAGCAGTACTTC. Protein: CASSPPTYEQYF.

This CDR3 is CASSRTSGSYEQYF. The CDR3 DNA follows: TGTGCCAGCAGCCGGACTAGCGGAAGTTACGAGCAGTACTTC. The chain links TRBV5-4 to TRBJ2-7, with 10 bases matching TRBD2. Unmatched junction bases numbered 5, after V lost 4 bases and J lost 4 bases. Germline V lookup: CDR1 SGHNT, CDR2 YYREEE (reference sequence). This CDR3 is built from 14 residues.

V usage is TRBV6-2 or TRBV6-3 and J usage is TRBJ1-1; D not resolved. The CDR3 runs 11 residues. The V end lost 2 bases, the J end lost 10 bases, and 8 bases lay between the germline ends. The germline V gene has CDR1 MNHEY and CDR2 SVGEGT. CDR3 nucleotide sequence: TGTGCCAGCAGTTACCTTGGCGGAGCTTTCTTT. It codes for CASSYLGGAFF.

As to this clone: The junction departs from germline at one end; a sequencing error may be responsible. The chain joins TRBV7-2 to TRBJ2-2; D gene uncertain. The CDR3 loop spans 15 amino acids. CDR1 and CDR2 from the germline V gene are SGHTA and FQGNSA. The CDR3 region is CASSYRSVNPGELFF. Written as DNA, the CDR3 is TGTGCCAGCAGCTACCGCAGTGTGAACCCCGGGGAGCTGTTTTTT.

The gene calls are TRBV18 and TRBJ1-5; the match to TRBD1 covers 9 bases. The ends lost 0 bases at V and 6 bases at J; junction bases unmatched: 3. Germline CDR1 KGHSH, CDR2 LQKENI. The CDR3 covers 15 residues. CDR3 amino acids: CASSPPGQGRQPQHF. The CDR3 nucleotides read TGTGCCAGCTCACCACCGGGACAGGGACGTCAGCCCCAGCATTTT.

The chain couples TRBV10-3 to TRBJ2-5; 9 bases line up with TRBD2. Unmatched junction bases numbered 8, after V lost 10 bases and J lost 5 bases. The germline V gene has CDR1 ENHRY and CDR2 SYGVKD. The CDR3 runs to 13 residues. In DNA, the CDR3 is TGTGCCAACTCAGCGGGAGGAGGTGAGACCCAGTACTTC. Its translation: CANSAGGGETQYF.

The rearrangement links TRBV11-2 to TRBJ2-7; D could derive from TRBD1 or TRBD2 (5 bases each). The CDR3 loop spans 17 amino acids. Germline values: CDR1 SGHAT, CDR2 FQNNGV. V lost 3 bases and J 3 bases, leaving 21 bases between the germline ends. CDR3 in amino acids: CASSLSRDQKQVYEQYF. DNA for the CDR3: TGTGCCAGCAGCTTGTCCCGGGACCAAAAGCAGGTCTACGAGCAGTACTTC.

This chain connects TRBV4-1 to TRBJ2-7; 8 bases line up with TRBD1. J was trimmed by 6 bases and V by 2 bases; bases with no gene match: 6. The CDR3 contains 14 residues. The germline gives CDR1 MGHRA, CDR2 YSYEKL. CDR3 coding DNA: TGCGCCAGCAGCCAACAGACAGGGGTATCCGAGCAGTACTTC. The encoded protein is CASSQQTGVSEQYF.